Listed below are T cell receptor beta chains from one sample, sequenced in a study of blood T cells in healthy people across ages. TCRdb reprocessed the 5' RACE reads with MiXCR, giving one entry per CDR3 protein. The sample consists of 580,000 or so distinct CDR3 sequences, under 55% of them appearing once. Material: blood. Receptors were obtained from an elderly man in good health. Both conserved end residues are part of each CDR3. The order of the fields is J gene, V gene, clone size, D gene, CDR3 DNA, CDR3 protein. A D gene is named only where the DNA matches it firmly. Only part of the rows carry a size: once, few, many, or a class if the clone is expanded.

>TRBJ1-4|TRBV7-9|few|NA
TGTGCCAGCAGCTTCCGGGGGTGGACCGAGGAAAAACTGTTTTTT
CASSFRGWTEEKLFF
>TRBJ2-7|TRBV5-4|NA|TRBD1
TGTGCCAGCAGGGGGGACAGGGTTCCGAACGAGCAGTACTTC
CASRGDRVPNEQYF
>TRBJ2-1|TRBV5-1|NA|NA
TGCGCCGGCAGCCTCGGACGCGGTGGGCAGTTCTTC
CAGSLGRGGQFF
>TRBJ2-7|TRBV9|NA|TRBD2
TGTGCCAGCAGCGTAGGTCTAGCGGGAGTACCCTACGAGCAGTACTTC
CASSVGLAGVPYEQYF
>TRBJ2-2|TRBV6-2/TRBV6-3|once|NA
TGTGCCACCGGATTCACCGGGGAGCTGTTTTTT
CATGFTGELFF
>TRBJ2-1|TRBV7-2|once|NA
TGTGCCAGCAGCTTAGCGCTGCTAGGGAATGAGCAGTTCTTC
CASSLALLGNEQFF
>TRBJ1-2|TRBV3-1|NA|NA
TGTGCCAGCAGCCAATCGCAAGGCTACACCTTC
CASSQSQGYTF
>TRBJ1-1|TRBV10-3|NA|NA
TGTGCCATCAGCCCCGCGGGTGTAGAGGGGAGCACTGAAGCTTTCTTT
CAISPAGVEGSTEAFF
>TRBJ2-7|TRBV3-1|NA|TRBD2
TGTGCCAGCAGCCAAGTTGGGCTAGCGGGAAACTACGAGCAGTACTTC
CASSQVGLAGNYEQYF
>TRBJ1-2|TRBV6-6|many|TRBD1
TGTGCCAGCAGTTACGAGGGGGCGGTAGCTAACTATGGCTACACCTTC
CASSYEGAVANYGYTF
>TRBJ2-4|TRBV7-9|NA|NA
TGTGCCAGCAGCCAGGGACCCGGCATTCAGTACTTC
CASSQGPGIQYF
>TRBJ1-1|TRBV12-3/TRBV12-4|few|NA
TGTGCCAGCAGCCGCACAGGGCGGGAAGCTTTCTTT
CASSRTGREAFF
>TRBJ2-1|TRBV6-5|NA|NA
TGTGCCAGCAGTGACTCTGAAAGGGGTGAGCAGTTCTTC
CASSDSERGEQFF
>TRBJ2-6|TRBV7-3|few|NA
TGTGCCAGCAGCTTAAAGGGGGGATCTGGGGCCAACGTCCTGACTTTC
CASSLKGGSGANVLTF
>TRBJ2-7|TRBV20-1|NA|NA
TGCAGTGCCTATGACACCCACTCCTACGAGCAGTACTTC
CSAYDTHSYEQYF
>TRBJ2-6|TRBV25-1|few|NA
TGTGCCAGCCAACACAGCTCTGGGGCCAACGTCCTGACTTTC
CASQHSSGANVLTF
>TRBJ1-2|TRBV7-9|once|TRBD1
TGTGCCAGCAGCTTTACGACCCTTCAGGGGGCGCGTGGCGGCTACACCTTC
CASSFTTLQGARGGYTF
>TRBJ2-3|TRBV4-3|NA|NA
TGCGCCAGCAGCCGCCAGGGAGACTCCGTAGATACGCAGTATTTT
CASSRQGDSVDTQYF
>TRBJ1-1|TRBV20-1|NA|NA
TGCAGTGCTATATTGGGGCTGGATGAAGCTTTCTTT
CSAILGLDEAFF
>TRBJ2-2|TRBV5-1|NA|NA
TGCGCCAGCAGCTTGGTCCAGGCGTTGAACACCGGGGAGCTGTTTTTT
CASSLVQALNTGELFF
>TRBJ2-1|TRBV9|NA|TRBD2
TGTGCCAGCTCCCAAGGCGAGCGGGGGAACAATGAGCAGTTCTTC
CASSQGERGNNEQFF
>TRBJ2-7|TRBV6-5|few|TRBD2
TGTGCCAGCAGTTTTATCACTAGCGGCACCTACGAGCAGTACTTC
CASSFITSGTYEQYF
>TRBJ1-2|TRBV7-8|NA|NA
TGTGCCAGCAGCTTAGCGGGGGTCACAGGGAGGGATGGCTACACCTTC
CASSLAGVTGRDGYTF
>TRBJ2-5|TRBV5-1|NA|TRBD1
TGCGCCAGCGGGCCCGGGACAGATAGAGAGACCCAGTACTTC
CASGPGTDRETQYF
>TRBJ2-7|TRBV7-2|NA|NA
TGTGCCAGCAGCCTTGATAAACAGGGAAGGTACGAGCAGTACTTC
CASSLDKQGRYEQYF
>TRBJ2-7|TRBV4-2|NA|NA
TGTGCCAGCAGCCAAGGTCAACGGGAGCACGAGCAGTACTTC
CASSQGQREHEQYF
>TRBJ2-5|TRBV20-1|NA|NA
TGCAGTGCCACCATCCCAGGGATTGAGACCCAGTACTTC
CSATIPGIETQYF